This T cell receptor beta chain was sequenced for a study of OX40 agonist ivuxolimab in advanced cancers. Study in general: Hepatocellular carcinoma, melanoma, renal cell or head and neck cancer occurred in dose-escalation patients. Study results and limitations: Blood T cells, both CD4+ and CD8+, expanded clonally by week 6 at 0.1 to 3.0 mg/kg. Low normalized T-cell clonal expansion was also seen in some nonresponders.

This table comes from immunoSEQ multiplex PCR, and its TCRdb copy is limited to in-frame clones, with some not included. The table shows about 90,000 clones, with less than 95% occurring only once. A remark on this clone: Its specificity is not known.

V lost 5 bases to trimming and J lost 5 bases; unmatched junction nucleotides: 10. In germline, CDR1 is SNHLY, CDR2 FYNNEI. The CDR3 has 15 residues. The chain employs TRBV2 and TRBJ2-5, with TRBD2 matching 8 bases. This TCR derives from an adult with an advanced solid tumor such as melanoma, head and neck, liver or kidney cancer. The starting material was CD4+ or CD8+ T cells sorted from blood, obtained in a trial of the OX40 agonist ivuxolimab. The DNA of the CDR3 is TGTGCCAGCAGTTCCGGACTAGCTCAAGTGGAGACCCAGTACTTC. Protein sequence: CASSSGLAQVETQYF.